A selection of T cell receptor beta chains follows, all from one sample in a study of control samples from healthy donors and cancer patients. Produced via immunoSEQ multiplex PCR; TCRdb's table is partial and in-frame only. The sample has about 150,000 clones; about 91% are singletons. The material sequenced was blood. These receptors were taken from a woman in her thirties or forties in good health. CDR3s include the opening cysteine and the closing phenylalanine or tryptophan. Fields, in order: V gene, D gene, clone size, J gene, CDR3 DNA, CDR3 protein. The D gene is left open where the match is weak. Some rows mark clone size as missing; the rest say once, few, many or name a class of expanded clone.

TRBV7-2	NA	NA	TRBJ1-2	TGTGCCAGCAGCTTAGCGTCGTCCTATGGCTACACCTTC	CASSLASSYGYTF
TRBV4-2	NA	NA	TRBJ2-5	TGTGCCAGCAGCGCACAGGAGAGAGAGACCCAGTACTTC	CASSAQERETQYF
TRBV11-3	TRBD1	NA	TRBJ2-2	TGTGCCAGCAGCCCGGGACAGGGGAAGACCAGAGACACCGGGGAGCTGTTTTTT	CASSPGQGKTRDTGELFF
TRBV5-6	NA	NA	TRBJ1-1	TGTGCCAGCAGCTCTGGGAGCACTGAAGCTTTCTTT	CASSSGSTEAFF
TRBV6-2/TRBV6-3	TRBD1	NA	TRBJ1-2	TGTGCCAGCAGTTACGCGTCCCGGGACAGGAGACCCACTAACTATGGCTACACCTTC	CASSYASRDRRPTNYGYTF
TRBV9	NA	once	TRBJ1-2	TGTGCCAGCAGCGAAGGACGGTCCTATGGCTACACCTTC	CASSEGRSYGYTF
TRBV6-5	NA	once	TRBJ1-2	TGTGCCAGCGCCCATTTGACTAACTATGGCTACACCTTC	CASAHLTNYGYTF
TRBV5-1	TRBD1	NA	TRBJ2-7	TGCGCCAGCAGCTTGGCGGGACAGGGCCACGAGCAGTACTTC	CASSLAGQGHEQYF
TRBV4-1	NA	NA	TRBJ2-3	TGCGCCAGCAGCCAAACCCCGGGATGGGGGCAAGGAGATACGCAGTATTTT	CASSQTPGWGQGDTQYF
TRBV5-1	TRBD2	NA	TRBJ2-1	TGCGCCAGCAGCCCGGGACTACTCACACATGAGCAGTTCTTC	CASSPGLLTHEQFF
TRBV7-9	NA	once	TRBJ2-1	TGTGCCAGCGGCATTTTCAATGAGCAGTTCTTC	CASGIFNEQFF
TRBV4-1	NA	NA	TRBJ1-2	TGCGCCAGCAGCCAAGTCTCCGGGAATAACTATGGCTACACCTTC	CASSQVSGNNYGYTF
TRBV12-3/TRBV12-4	NA	NA	TRBJ1-1	TGTGCCAGCAGTCTACAATTAGAGGCTGAAGCTTTCTTT	CASSLQLEAEAFF
TRBV4-1	TRBD1	NA	TRBJ1-2	TGCGCCAGCAGCCAAGGACAGGGAGGGCACTATGGCTACACCTTC	CASSQGQGGHYGYTF
TRBV7-6	TRBD1	NA	TRBJ1-3	TGTGCCAGCAGCCAGACAGGGAGGTCGGACACCATATATTTT	CASSQTGRSDTIYF
TRBV10-3	TRBD1	once	TRBJ1-2	TGTGCCATCAGCGGTGGACAGGGGGCCTATGGCTACACCTTC	CAISGGQGAYGYTF
TRBV14	TRBD1	NA	TRBJ2-1	TGTGCCAGCAGCCCCTTCGGGGGACAGGGCTACAATGAGCAGTTCTTC	CASSPFGGQGYNEQFF
TRBV12-3/TRBV12-4	NA	NA	TRBJ2-1	TGTGCCAGCAGTCTCCGAGTAGGTGAGCAGTTCTTC	CASSLRVGEQFF
TRBV19	TRBD1	NA	TRBJ1-1	TGTGCCATAAGGGGGCGAGCGGGACAGAACACTGAAGCTTTCTTT	CAIRGRAGQNTEAFF
TRBV9	NA	NA	TRBJ2-1	TGTGCCAGCAGCGTAGAGGGGGGACTATACAATGAGCAGTTCTTC	CASSVEGGLYNEQFF
TRBV4-1	NA	NA	TRBJ1-1	TGCGCCAGCAGCCCGCTGGGGTCTGAAGCTTTCTTT	CASSPLGSEAFF
TRBV5-6	NA	once	TRBJ1-2	TGTGCCAGCAGCTTCGGAGGGTTTGACTATGGCTACACCTTC	CASSFGGFDYGYTF
TRBV28	NA	NA	TRBJ2-5	TGTGCCAGCAATAGTAGAAGCGTCGGGGGAGAGACCCAGTACTTC	CASNSRSVGGETQYF
TRBV3-1/TRBV3-2	NA	NA	TRBJ2-1	TGTGCCAGCAGCCGGGACCACTACAATGAGCAGTTCTTC	CASSRDHYNEQFF
TRBV27	NA	once	TRBJ1-2	TGTGCCAGCAGTCGCGGACGGGGCGCGGGGGGCTACACCTTC	CASSRGRGAGGYTF
TRBV6-5	NA	NA	TRBJ1-2	TGTGCCAGCAGTTACCAGGGCAGGGCGGGGTATGGCTACACCTTC	CASSYQGRAGYGYTF
TRBV5-5	NA	NA	TRBJ2-7	TGTGCCAGCAGCTTGTACCCGAGCTCCTACGAGCAGTACTTC	CASSLYPSSYEQYF
TRBV5-1	NA	NA	TRBJ1-5	TGCGCCAGCAGCGAACAGGGTAGCAATCAGCCCCAGCATTTT	CASSEQGSNQPQHF
TRBV5-1	NA	NA	TRBJ1-2	TGCGCCAGCAGCGACGGGACACCTCTAGGCTATGGCTACACCTTC	CASSDGTPLGYGYTF
TRBV6-6	TRBD2	NA	TRBJ2-3	TGTGCCAGCAGTAGCCTAGCGGGGGTCACAGATACGCAGTATTTT	CASSSLAGVTDTQYF
TRBV4-2	NA	NA	TRBJ1-5	TGTGCCAGCAGCCCTACGAGGGGAGCGGGCCAGCCCCAGCATTTT	CASSPTRGAGQPQHF
TRBV5-1	NA	NA	TRBJ1-4	TGCGCCAGCAGCTTGGTTGGAACACGGAATGAAAAACTGTTTTTT	CASSLVGTRNEKLFF
TRBV19	NA	NA	TRBJ2-1	TGTGCCAGTAGTATAGGGGGGTCTGAGCAGTTCTTC	CASSIGGSEQFF
TRBV27	TRBD1	NA	TRBJ1-1	TGTGCCAGCAGTTTATCGGGACAGGGATTGAACACTGAAGCTTTCTTT	CASSLSGQGLNTEAFF
TRBV5-1	NA	NA	TRBJ1-2	TGCGCCAGCAGCTTGGGGGGCGGACTTAACTATGGCTACACCTTC	CASSLGGGLNYGYTF
TRBV5-4	TRBD2	NA	TRBJ2-3	TGTGCCAGCAGCTTGGTGTTAGCGGGGGGGAGTACGCAGTATTTT	CASSLVLAGGSTQYF
TRBV19	NA	NA	TRBJ2-2	TGTGCCAGTAGTGGCAACAGGGTCGGCACCGGGGAGCTGTTTTTT	CASSGNRVGTGELFF
TRBV3-1/TRBV3-2	NA	NA	TRBJ2-3	TGTGCCAGCAGCGGAAGCCTTGGTGATACGCAGTATTTT	CASSGSLGDTQYF
TRBV5-6	TRBD1	NA	TRBJ1-6	TGTGCCAGCAGCTTGGACCGGACAGGGGTGTATTCGTGGAATTCACCCCTCCACTTT	CASSLDRTGVYSWNSPLHF
TRBV7-9	NA	NA	TRBJ1-1	TGTGCCAGCAGCTCCGAGGGGGGTACTGAAGCTTTCTTT	CASSSEGGTEAFF
TRBV6-6	TRBD1	few	TRBJ1-2	TGTGCCAGCAGATCCGGGACAGGGGGCACCTATGGCTACACCTTC	CASRSGTGGTYGYTF
TRBV4-1	NA	NA	TRBJ1-1	TGCGCCAGCAGCCCGAAGACGGGGAACACTGAAGCTTTCTTT	CASSPKTGNTEAFF
TRBV6-5	TRBD1	NA	TRBJ1-6	TGTGCCAGCAGCCCGGACAGGGGTTTTTCACCCCTCCACTTT	CASSPDRGFSPLHF
TRBV4-1	NA	NA	TRBJ2-3	TGCGCCAGCAGCCCGCTAAACACAGATACGCAGTATTTT	CASSPLNTDTQYF
TRBV12-3/TRBV12-4	NA	NA	TRBJ2-1	TGTGCCTGCAGTCGCGGGCATTATGAGCAGTTCTTC	CACSRGHYEQFF
TRBV6-5	TRBD1	NA	TRBJ2-1	TGTGCCAGCAGTTACTCCGGGACAGCTTCCTACAATGAGCAGTTCTTC	CASSYSGTASYNEQFF
TRBV28	NA	few	TRBJ2-2	TGTGCCAGCCACGACAGATCGAACACCGGGGAGCTGTTTTTT	CASHDRSNTGELFF
TRBV4-1	TRBD1	few	TRBJ2-7	TGCGCCAGCAGCCAAGAAGGACAGGGGATGTACGAGCAGTACTTC	CASSQEGQGMYEQYF
TRBV5-1	NA	NA	TRBJ1-2	TGCGCCAGCAGACGAGACCCGGGCACATTCTATGGCTACACCTTC	CASRRDPGTFYGYTF
TRBV4-1	NA	NA	TRBJ1-3	TGCGCCAGCAGCCGTGGCTTTGCGGTTTCTGGAAACACCATATATTTT	CASSRGFAVSGNTIYF
TRBV11-3	NA	NA	TRBJ1-3	TGTGCCAGCAGCCCCTCGCAAGGGAACACCATATATTTT	CASSPSQGNTIYF
TRBV2	NA	NA	TRBJ2-5	TGTGCCAGCAGTGTAGAGAGACAGGGGAGGGAAGAGACCCAGTACTTC	CASSVERQGREETQYF
TRBV4-1	NA	once	TRBJ1-2	TGCGCCAGCAGCCAAGATCGGCAGGGAGGCTATGGCTACACCTTC	CASSQDRQGGYGYTF
TRBV28	NA	NA	TRBJ1-3	TGTGCCAGCAGTTTTGAGGAGGGAAACACCATATATTTT	CASSFEEGNTIYF
TRBV15	TRBD1	NA	TRBJ1-2	TGTGCCACCAGGAGGGACAGCAACTATGGCTACACCTTC	CATRRDSNYGYTF
TRBV15	NA	NA	TRBJ1-6	TGTGCCACCAGCAGAGCCCCTAATTCACCCCTCCACTTT	CATSRAPNSPLHF
TRBV18	NA	NA	TRBJ1-5	TGTGCCAGCTCAGAAGAAAACCCGAGCCTCAATCAGCCCCAGCATTTT	CASSEENPSLNQPQHF
TRBV4-1	NA	NA	TRBJ2-3	TGCGCCAGCACGGGGCTTACCACAGATACGCAGTATTTT	CASTGLTTDTQYF
TRBV5-6	TRBD1	NA	TRBJ1-2	TGTGCCAGCAGCTCGGGACAGGGAGGGTATGGCTACACCTTC	CASSSGQGGYGYTF